The 11 T cell receptor beta chains presented below share a single source sample, sequenced in a study of vaccination effects on CD4 cells after COVID-19. Assay: immunoSEQ multiplex PCR; the TCRdb copy retains only in-frame clones and omits some. The data hold 55,000 to 75,000 clones, with approximately 70% observed a single time. Their cognate antigens are unknown. Prior to sequencing, the ViraFEST assay stimulated PBMC with viral peptide pools, which expanded the antigen-specific CD4+ T cells. Culturing for around eleven days preceded CD4+ T cell isolation. None of these healthy vaccinees had been infected with SARS-CoV-2 before vaccination. The material was CD4+ T cells from PBMCs cultured with HCoV-OC43 spike peptides, obtained before COVID-19 vaccination. Described subset: HCoV-OC43 spike overlapping peptide pool stimulation. The receptors shown here come from a human donor who received a COVID-19 vaccine.

The V gene is TRBV3-1 (or the pseudogene TRBV3-2), the J gene TRBJ2-1; no clear D. Germline-derived CDR1 and CDR2 are LGHDT and YNNKEL (reference sequence). The CDR3 contains 11 residues. V lost 0 bases, J lost 12 bases, and 6 bases lay in between. The CDR3, as DNA: TGTGCCAGCAGCCAAGATTGGGGGCAGTTCTTC. This sequence encodes CASSQDWGQFF.

CDR3 coding DNA: TGTGCCAGCAGTACGCTAGTTCGGCAAAATTCACCCCTCCACTTT. It specifies CASSTLVRQNSPLHF. J is TRBJ1-6 and V is TRBV2, with unresolved D. The CDR3 covers 15 residues. Germline CDR1 is SNHLY and CDR2 is FYNNEI. Trimming took 5 bases from V and 7 from J, leaving 15 bases between them.

V gene TRBV14 combines with J gene TRBJ2-4; the D gene is possibly TRBD2 (5 bases). CDR3 length equals 14 residues. The germline gives CDR1 SGHDN, CDR2 FVKESK. Trimming pared 2 bases from V and 6 bases from J, leaving 11 bases between. The CDR3 loop reads CASSQRGFGNIQYF. CDR3 coding DNA: TGTGCCAGCAGCCAACGGGGATTCGGAAACATTCAGTACTTC. Looking up the rest from reference TRBV14 and TRBJ2-4 gives the full variable domain: EAGVTQFPSHSVIEKGQTVTLRCDPISGHDNLYWYRRVMGKEIKFLLHFVKESKQDESGMPNNRFLAERTGGTYSTLKVQPAELEDSGVYFCASSQRGFGNIQYFGAGTRLSVL.

Here the CDR3 reads CASSGLVPDTQYF. CDR3 bases: TGTGCCAGCAGTGGACTTGTGCCAGATACGCAGTATTTT. V and J are TRBV28 and TRBJ2-3; D perhaps matches TRBD2 (5 bases). The CDR3 runs 13 residues. The germline V gene has CDR1 MDHEN and CDR2 SYDVKM. V lost 5 bases, J lost 4 bases, and 10 bases lay in between.

The chain couples TRBV6-5 to TRBJ2-7; TRBD1 agrees at 7 bases. The length of the CDR3 is 15 residues. Unmatched junction bases numbered 7, after V lost 5 bases and J lost 0 bases. Germline CDR1 is MNHEY and CDR2 is SVGAGI. CDR3 residues: CASSTTGFSSYEQYV. The DNA for the CDR3 is TGTGCCAGCAGTACGACAGGGTTTTCCTCCTACGAGCAGTACGTC.

CDR3 region: CASSISGGYNEQFF. Here the CDR3 DNA reads TGTGCCAGCAGTATTAGCGGGGGTTACAATGAGCAGTTCTTC. V is TRBV6-5 and J is TRBJ2-1, with TRBD2 matching over 9 bases. Germline V gene lookup returns CDR1 MNHEY and CDR2 SVGAGI. With 5 bases clipped from V and 4 bases from J, the junction kept 3 bases outside the gene matches. CDR3 length: 14 residues.

This clone has only one observation. The V gene is TRBV5-1, the J gene TRBJ1-3; 7 bases are a match to TRBD1. Germline lookup yields CDR1 SGHRS and CDR2 YFSETQ. With V trimmed by 4 bases and J by 0 bases, 4 bases remained unmatched. This CDR3 region has 15 residues. The CDR3 region has the DNA TGCGCCAGCAGCCACGACAGGGACTCTGGAAACACCATATATTTT. Protein sequence: CASSHDRDSGNTIYF.

The chain employs TRBV12-3 or TRBV12-4 and TRBJ1-2; D gene unclear. Trimming stripped 6 bases from V and 0 bases from J, with 8 bases between. This CDR3 spans 13 amino acids. The CDR3 loop is CASRSDANYGYTF. In DNA form, the CDR3 reads TGTGCCAGCAGATCTGATGCTAACTATGGCTACACCTTC.

In its sample, this clone was seen once. This sequence joins TRBV9 and TRBJ1-4, with a possible D match to TRBD1 (5 bases). This CDR3 has 15 residues. Deletions cut 3 bases from V and 7 bases from J, with 16 bases between. The germline gives CDR1 SGDLS, CDR2 YYNGEE. This CDR3 reads CASSARTPGGEKLFF. The CDR3 DNA is TGTGCCAGCAGCGCTCGGACACCGGGGGGTGAAAAACTGTTTTTT.

This clone was observed a few times. The genes are TRBV6-1 and TRBJ1-2; D unclear. The CDR3 length is 14 residues. CDR1 and CDR2 (germline): MNHNS, SASEGT. The V gene lost 3 bases and the J gene lost 4 bases, with 12 bases spanning the gap. CDR3 DNA sequence: TGTGCCAGCAGTGAGGAGGCAGGCGGCTATGGCTACACCTTC. It translates to CASSEEAGGYGYTF.

This CDR3 reads CASSWGTGELFF. The CDR3 nucleotides are TGTGCCAGCAGCTGGGGGACCGGGGAGCTGTTTTTT. The chain couples TRBV11-3 to TRBJ2-2; possibly TRBD1 or TRBD2 for D (5 bases each). Germline CDR1 is SGHNT and CDR2 is YENEEA. The CDR3 is made up of 12 amino acids. Trimming cost V 4 bases and J 5 bases, with 5 bases left between them.